This T cell receptor beta chain stems from a study of blood T cell repertoires in COVID-19. Across the study: T cells, B-cell-depleted T cells, or PBMCs provided the cDNA or gDNA that served as material.

By share of the sample, this clone is medium-sized (0.01 to 0.1%). Original handling: Nucleated cell counts were estimated from reference gene primer amplification. Some clones are missing from TCRdb's copy, which holds only in-frame ones; the method was immunoSEQ multiplex PCR. D and trimming were read from the DNA, whereas the V and J calls and clone size are those reported in that table. The profile shows 140,000 or so clones, 60% to 80% of them singletons. The TCR sequence derives from a man aged 50 to 59 with active or convalescent COVID-19. Sequences were obtained from peripheral blood.

The CDR3 DNA sequence: TGCGCCAGCAGCTTGGATCGGTACGCGAACACCGGGGAGCTGTTTTTT. This translates into CASSLDRYANTGELFF. The chain has TRBV5-1 and TRBJ2-2; no clear D gene. This CDR3 contains 16 residues. Germline CDR1 is SGHRS and CDR2 is YFSETQ. V was pared by 0 bases and J by 0 bases, with 9 bases between.